The present T cell receptor beta chain was sequenced within a study of T cells in localized non-small cell lung cancer. Trimming shortened V by 5 bases and J by 7 bases, and 9 bases separated the two germline ends. Germline V lookup: CDR1 LNHDA, CDR2 SQIVND (reference sequence). The CDR3 is made up of 13 amino acids. Libraries were prepared by immunoSEQ multiplex PCR; TCRdb keeps only in-frame clonotypes and omits some of them. The data show over 70,000 clones, 85% to 90% seen once. The origin of this receptor is a male donor at least 60 years old with stage III squamous cell lung carcinoma. Source: peripheral blood, taken before any cancer treatment. The chain uses TRBV19 and TRBJ1-6; D not certain. The CDR3 protein is CASSVSENSPLHF. The CDR3 DNA follows: TGTGCCAGTAGTGTGTCAGAGAATTCACCCCTCCACTTT.